The rows below give T cell receptor beta chains drawn from one sample of a study of shared clonotypes between healthy human individuals. The repertoire was sequenced with immunoSEQ multiplex PCR; TCRdb's copy has only in-frame clones and lacks some. The sample carries 2 million to 2.5 million clones, 80% to 95% recorded once. The sample was naive CD4+ T cells from PBMCs. The source is a young man in good health. Some clones in this sample may be carry-over from other donors' samples. CDR3s include the opening cysteine and the closing phenylalanine or tryptophan. Fields, in order: D gene, CDR3 length, clone size, V gene, J gene, CDR3 DNA, CDR3 protein. D genes are given only for firm matches. Only some rows state a clone size, as once, few, many or a class for expanded clones.

d_gene: -; len: 15; abundance: -; v_gene: TRBV30; j_gene: TRBJ1-3; CDR3nt: TGTGCCTGGAGTGTAAAGGACAGCGTTGGAAACACCATATATTTT; CDR3aa: CAWSVKDSVGNTIYF
d_gene: TRBD2; len: 19; abundance: -; v_gene: TRBV30; j_gene: TRBJ2-2; CDR3nt: TGTGCCTGGAGTGATATTCGCCGACTAGCGGGAGTGGTAACCGGGGAGCTGTTTTTT; CDR3aa: CAWSDIRRLAGVVTGELFF
d_gene: TRBD1; len: 15; abundance: -; v_gene: TRBV6-1; j_gene: TRBJ2-7; CDR3nt: TGTGCCAGCAGTGAAGCGGGGACAGTCTCCTACGAGCAGTACTTC; CDR3aa: CASSEAGTVSYEQYF
d_gene: TRBD2; len: 16; abundance: many; v_gene: TRBV4-2; j_gene: TRBJ2-1; CDR3nt: TGTGCCAGCAGCCACGGCGGACTAGGCGGCTACAATGAGCAGTTCTTC; CDR3aa: CASSHGGLGGYNEQFF
d_gene: TRBD2; len: 14; abundance: -; v_gene: TRBV2; j_gene: TRBJ2-7; CDR3nt: TGTGCCAGCAGTGTTGGCGGGAGGGCCCACGAGCAGTACTTC; CDR3aa: CASSVGGRAHEQYF
d_gene: TRBD1; len: 14; abundance: -; v_gene: TRBV5-1; j_gene: TRBJ1-6; CDR3nt: TGCGCCAGCAGCTTGGGGACAGGTACTTCACCCCTCCACTTT; CDR3aa: CASSLGTGTSPLHF
d_gene: -; len: 13; abundance: -; v_gene: TRBV11-3; j_gene: TRBJ2-1; CDR3nt: TGTGCCAGCAGCTTAGGACTAACCAATGAGCAGTTCTTC; CDR3aa: CASSLGLTNEQFF
d_gene: TRBD2; len: 14; abundance: -; v_gene: TRBV10-3; j_gene: TRBJ2-7; CDR3nt: TGTGCCATCAAGAAAACTAGCGGCCCCTACGAGCAGTACTTC; CDR3aa: CAIKKTSGPYEQYF
d_gene: TRBD1; len: 14; abundance: -; v_gene: TRBV28; j_gene: TRBJ2-7; CDR3nt: TGTGCCAGCAGTTTTAGGGGGCCCCCCTACGAGCAGTACTTC; CDR3aa: CASSFRGPPYEQYF
d_gene: TRBD2; len: 16; abundance: -; v_gene: TRBV6-4; j_gene: TRBJ2-4; CDR3nt: TGTGCCAGCAGGGAGACTAGCGGGCTAGCCAAAAACATTCAGTACTTC; CDR3aa: CASRETSGLAKNIQYF
d_gene: TRBD1; len: 13; abundance: -; v_gene: TRBV19; j_gene: TRBJ1-5; CDR3nt: TGTGCCAGCCACAGGGGACGAAATCAGCCCCAGCATTTT; CDR3aa: CASHRGRNQPQHF